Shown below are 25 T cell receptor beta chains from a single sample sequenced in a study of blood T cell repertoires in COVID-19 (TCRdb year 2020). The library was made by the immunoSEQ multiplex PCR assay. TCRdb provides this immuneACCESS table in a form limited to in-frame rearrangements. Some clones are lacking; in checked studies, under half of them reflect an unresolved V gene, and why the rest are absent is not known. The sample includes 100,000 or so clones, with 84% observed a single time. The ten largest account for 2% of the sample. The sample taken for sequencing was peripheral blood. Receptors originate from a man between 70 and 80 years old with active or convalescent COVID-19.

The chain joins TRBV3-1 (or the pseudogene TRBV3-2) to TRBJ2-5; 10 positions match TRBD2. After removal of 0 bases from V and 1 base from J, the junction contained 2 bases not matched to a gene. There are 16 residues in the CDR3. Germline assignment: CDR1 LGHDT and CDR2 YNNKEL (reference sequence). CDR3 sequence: CASSQDIAGGQETQYF. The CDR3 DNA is TGTGCCAGCAGCCAAGATATAGCGGGGGGCCAAGAGACCCAGTACTTC.

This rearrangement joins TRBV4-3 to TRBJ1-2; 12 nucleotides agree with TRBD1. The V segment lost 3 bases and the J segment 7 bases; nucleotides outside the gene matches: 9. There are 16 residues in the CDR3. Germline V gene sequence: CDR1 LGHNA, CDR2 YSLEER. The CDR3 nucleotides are TGCGCCAGCAGCCAGACTACCGGGACAGGGGGCTTTGGCTACACCTTC. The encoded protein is CASSQTTGTGGFGYTF.

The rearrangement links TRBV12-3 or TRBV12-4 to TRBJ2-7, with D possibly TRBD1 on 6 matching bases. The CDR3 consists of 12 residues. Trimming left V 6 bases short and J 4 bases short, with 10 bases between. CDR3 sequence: CASSKQGYEQYF. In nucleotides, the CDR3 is TGTGCCAGCAGCAAACAGGGATACGAGCAGTACTTC.

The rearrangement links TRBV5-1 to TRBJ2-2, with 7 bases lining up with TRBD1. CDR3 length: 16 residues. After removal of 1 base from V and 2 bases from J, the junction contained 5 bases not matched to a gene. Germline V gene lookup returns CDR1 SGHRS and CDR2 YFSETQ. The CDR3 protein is CASSLIAGGNTGELFF. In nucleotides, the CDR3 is TGCGCCAGCAGCTTGATCGCAGGGGGAAACACCGGGGAGCTGTTTTTT.

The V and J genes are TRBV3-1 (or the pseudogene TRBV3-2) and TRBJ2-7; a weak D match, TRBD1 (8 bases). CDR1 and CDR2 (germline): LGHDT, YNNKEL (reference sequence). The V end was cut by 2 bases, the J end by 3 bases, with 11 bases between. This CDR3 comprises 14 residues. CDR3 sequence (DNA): TGTGCCAGCAGCCAAACAGGGGGGGTCTACGAGCAGTACTTC. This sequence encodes CASSQTGGVYEQYF.

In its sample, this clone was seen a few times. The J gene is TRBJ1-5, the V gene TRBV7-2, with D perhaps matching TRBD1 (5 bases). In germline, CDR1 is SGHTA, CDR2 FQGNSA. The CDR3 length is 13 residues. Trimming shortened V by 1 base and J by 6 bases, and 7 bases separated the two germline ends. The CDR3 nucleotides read TGTGCCAGCAGCTTAGGACAGCCTCAGCCCCAGCATTTT. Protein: CASSLGQPQPQHF.

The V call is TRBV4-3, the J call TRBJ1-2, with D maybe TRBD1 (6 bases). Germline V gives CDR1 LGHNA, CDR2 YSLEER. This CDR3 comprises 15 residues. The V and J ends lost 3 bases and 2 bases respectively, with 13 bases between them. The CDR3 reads CASSHSADSNYGYTF. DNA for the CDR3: TGCGCCAGCAGCCATTCAGCGGACAGCAACTATGGCTACACCTTC.

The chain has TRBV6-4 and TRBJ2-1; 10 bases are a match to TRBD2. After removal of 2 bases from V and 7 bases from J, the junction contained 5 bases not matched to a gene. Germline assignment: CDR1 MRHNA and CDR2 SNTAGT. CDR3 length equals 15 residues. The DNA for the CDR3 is TGTGCCAGCAGTGACGTAGCGGGGGGCCAGAATGAGCAGTTCTTC. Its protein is CASSDVAGGQNEQFF.

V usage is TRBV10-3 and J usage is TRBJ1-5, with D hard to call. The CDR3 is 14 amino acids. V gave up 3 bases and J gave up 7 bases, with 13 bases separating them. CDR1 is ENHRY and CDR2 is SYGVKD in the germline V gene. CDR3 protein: CAISEDGSEQPQHF. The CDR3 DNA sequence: TGTGCCATCAGTGAAGACGGCTCGGAGCAGCCCCAGCATTTT.

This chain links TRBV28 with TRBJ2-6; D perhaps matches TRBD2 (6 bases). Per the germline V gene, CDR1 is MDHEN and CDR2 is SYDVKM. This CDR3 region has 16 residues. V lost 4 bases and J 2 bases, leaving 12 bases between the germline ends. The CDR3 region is CASSSPGTPGANVLTF. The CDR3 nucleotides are TGTGCCAGCAGTTCACCCGGGACTCCTGGGGCCAACGTCCTGACTTTC. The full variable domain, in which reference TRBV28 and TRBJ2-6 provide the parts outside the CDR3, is DVKVTQSSRYLVKRTGEKVFLECVQDMDHENMFWYRQDPGLGLRLIYFSYDVKMKEKGDIPEGYSVSREKKERFSLILESASTNQTSMYLCASSSPGTPGANVLTFGAGSRLTVL.

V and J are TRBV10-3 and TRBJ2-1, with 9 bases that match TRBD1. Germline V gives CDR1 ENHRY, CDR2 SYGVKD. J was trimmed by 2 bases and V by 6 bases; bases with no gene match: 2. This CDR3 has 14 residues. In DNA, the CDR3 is TGTGCCATCAGGGGGACAGGGCCCTACAATGAGCAGTTCTTC. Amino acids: CAIRGTGPYNEQFF.

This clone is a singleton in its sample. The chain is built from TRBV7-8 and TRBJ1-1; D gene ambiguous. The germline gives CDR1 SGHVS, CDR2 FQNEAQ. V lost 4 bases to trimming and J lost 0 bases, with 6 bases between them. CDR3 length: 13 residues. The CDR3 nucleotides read TGTGCCAGCAGCTCGAACATGAACACTGAAGCTTTCTTT. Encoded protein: CASSSNMNTEAFF.

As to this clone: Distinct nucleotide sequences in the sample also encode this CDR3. The DNA of the CDR3 is TGCGCCAGCAGCTCGGGACTAGCGGGCGGAGAGACCCAGTACTTC. The encoded protein is CASSSGLAGGETQYF. V and J are TRBV5-1 and TRBJ2-5; 12 nucleotides match TRBD2. The V and J ends lost 3 bases and 4 bases, in that order; junction bases with no gene match: 4. The CDR3 totals 15 residues. CDR1 and CDR2 (germline): SGHRS, YFSETQ.

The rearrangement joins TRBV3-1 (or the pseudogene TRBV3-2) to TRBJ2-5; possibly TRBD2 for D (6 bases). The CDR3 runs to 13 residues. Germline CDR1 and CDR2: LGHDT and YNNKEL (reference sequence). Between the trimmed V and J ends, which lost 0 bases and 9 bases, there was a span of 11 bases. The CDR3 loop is CASSQEGREAQYF. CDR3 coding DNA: TGTGCCAGCAGCCAAGAGGGCAGGGAGGCCCAGTACTTC.

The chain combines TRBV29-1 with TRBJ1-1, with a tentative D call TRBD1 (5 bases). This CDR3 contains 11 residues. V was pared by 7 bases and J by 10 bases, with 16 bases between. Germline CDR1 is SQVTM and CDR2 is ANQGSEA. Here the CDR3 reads CSASIPRGAFF. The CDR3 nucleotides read TGCAGCGCTTCTATACCTAGGGGAGCTTTCTTT.

CDR3 in DNA: TGTGCCAGCAAACCGAACAGGGTTTTGGGGTCTGGGGCCAACGTCCTGACTTTC. Translating it yields CASKPNRVLGSGANVLTF. This chain joins TRBV27 and TRBJ2-6; a weak D match, TRBD1 (6 bases). The V and J ends lost 7 bases and 1 base respectively, with 20 bases between them. The germline CDR1 and CDR2 sequences are MNHEY and SMNVEV (reference sequence). There are 18 residues in the CDR3.

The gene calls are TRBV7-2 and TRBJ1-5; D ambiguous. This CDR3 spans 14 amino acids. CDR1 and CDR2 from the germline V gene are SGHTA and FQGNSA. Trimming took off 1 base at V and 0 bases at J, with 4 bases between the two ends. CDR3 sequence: CASSLGHSNQPQHF. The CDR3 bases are TGTGCCAGCAGCTTAGGTCATAGCAATCAGCCCCAGCATTTT.

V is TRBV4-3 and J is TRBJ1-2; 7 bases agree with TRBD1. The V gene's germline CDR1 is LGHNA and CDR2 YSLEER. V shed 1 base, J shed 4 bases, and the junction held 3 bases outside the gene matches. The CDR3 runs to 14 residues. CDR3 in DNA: TGCGCCAGCAGCCAAGGAGGACAGGTCTATGGCTACACCTTC. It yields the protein CASSQGGQVYGYTF.

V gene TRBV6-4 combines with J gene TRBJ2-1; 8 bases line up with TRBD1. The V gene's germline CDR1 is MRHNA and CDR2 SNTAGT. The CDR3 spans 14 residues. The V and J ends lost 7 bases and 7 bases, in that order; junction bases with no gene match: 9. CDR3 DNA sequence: TGTGCCAGCACCGGGACAGGTAGTACGAATGAGCAGTTCTTC. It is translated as CASTGTGSTNEQFF.

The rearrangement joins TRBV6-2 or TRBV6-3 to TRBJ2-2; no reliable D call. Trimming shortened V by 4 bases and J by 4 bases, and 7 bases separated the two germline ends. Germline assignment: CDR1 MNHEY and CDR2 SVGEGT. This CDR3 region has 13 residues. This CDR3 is CASSSHTTGELFF. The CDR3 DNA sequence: TGTGCCAGCAGTTCGCACACCACCGGGGAGCTGTTTTTT.

Here the CDR3 reads CASSLPGQGTEAFF. Written as DNA, the CDR3 is TGCGCCAGCAGCTTGCCGGGACAGGGAACTGAAGCTTTCTTT. The V gene is TRBV5-1, the J gene TRBJ1-1; TRBD1 agrees at 9 bases. Germline V gene sequence: CDR1 SGHRS, CDR2 YFSETQ. V lost 1 base, J lost 5 bases, and 3 bases stayed unmatched. The CDR3 covers 14 residues.

The CDR3 DNA sequence: TGCGCCAGCGGCACTCAGCCTACAGGGGACTATGGCTACACCTTC. This sequence encodes CASGTQPTGDYGYTF. V gene TRBV4-1 combines with J gene TRBJ1-2; 7 bases map to TRBD1. The CDR3 sequence is 15 residues long. The trim removed 8 bases at V and 3 bases at J, leaving 12 bases unmatched. Per the germline V gene, CDR1 is MGHRA and CDR2 is YSYEKL.

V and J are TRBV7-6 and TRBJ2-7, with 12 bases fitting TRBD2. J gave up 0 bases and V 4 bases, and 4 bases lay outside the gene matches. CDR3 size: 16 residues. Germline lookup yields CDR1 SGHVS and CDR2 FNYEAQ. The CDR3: CASSSLAGGSSYEQYF. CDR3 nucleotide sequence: TGTGCCAGCAGCTCCCTAGCGGGGGGGAGCTCCTACGAGCAGTACTTC.

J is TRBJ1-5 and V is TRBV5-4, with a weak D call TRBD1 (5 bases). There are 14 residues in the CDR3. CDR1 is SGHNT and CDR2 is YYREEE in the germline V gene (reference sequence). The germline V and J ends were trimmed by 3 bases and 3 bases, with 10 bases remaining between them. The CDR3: CASSSSDTNQPQHF. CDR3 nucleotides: TGTGCCAGCAGCTCCTCGGACACCAATCAGCCCCAGCATTTT. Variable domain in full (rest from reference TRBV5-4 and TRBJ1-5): ETGVTQSPTHLIKTRGQQVTLRCSSQSGHNTVSWYQQALGQGPQFIFQYYREEENGRGNFPPRFSGLQFPNYSSELNVNALELDDSALYLCASSSSDTNQPQHFGDGTRLSIL.

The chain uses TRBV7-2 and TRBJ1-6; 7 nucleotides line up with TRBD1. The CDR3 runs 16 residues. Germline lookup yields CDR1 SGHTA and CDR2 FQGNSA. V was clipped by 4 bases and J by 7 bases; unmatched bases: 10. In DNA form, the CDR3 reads TGTGCCAGCAGCTCTCCTTCCGGGACAGCGAATTCACCCCTCCACTTT. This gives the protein CASSSPSGTANSPLHF.